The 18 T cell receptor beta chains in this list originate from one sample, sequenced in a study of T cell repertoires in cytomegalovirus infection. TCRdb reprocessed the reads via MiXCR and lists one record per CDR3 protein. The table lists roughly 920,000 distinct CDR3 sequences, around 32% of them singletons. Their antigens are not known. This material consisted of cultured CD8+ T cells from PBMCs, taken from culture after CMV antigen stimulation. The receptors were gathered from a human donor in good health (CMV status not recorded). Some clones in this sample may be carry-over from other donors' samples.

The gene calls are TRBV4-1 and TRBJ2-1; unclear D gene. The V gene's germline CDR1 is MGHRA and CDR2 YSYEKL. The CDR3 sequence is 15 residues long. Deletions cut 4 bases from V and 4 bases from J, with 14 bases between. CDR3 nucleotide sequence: TGCGCCAGCAGCCTGGGGATGCTGAATTACAATGAGCAGTTCTTC. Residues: CASSLGMLNYNEQFF.

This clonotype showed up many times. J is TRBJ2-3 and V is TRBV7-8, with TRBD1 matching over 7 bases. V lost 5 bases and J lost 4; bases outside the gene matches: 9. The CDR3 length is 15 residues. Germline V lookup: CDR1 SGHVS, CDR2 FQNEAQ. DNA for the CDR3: TGTGCCAGCAGCGCCGGGACAGCTAAGGCAGATACGCAGTATTTT. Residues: CASSAGTAKADTQYF.

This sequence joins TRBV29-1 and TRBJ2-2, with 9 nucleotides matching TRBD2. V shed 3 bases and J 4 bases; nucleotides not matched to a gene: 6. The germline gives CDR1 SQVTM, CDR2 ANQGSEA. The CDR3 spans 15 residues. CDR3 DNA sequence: TGCAGCGTTGAGAGGGAGCGGGGGGCCACCGGGGAGCTGTTTTTT. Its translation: CSVERERGATGELFF.

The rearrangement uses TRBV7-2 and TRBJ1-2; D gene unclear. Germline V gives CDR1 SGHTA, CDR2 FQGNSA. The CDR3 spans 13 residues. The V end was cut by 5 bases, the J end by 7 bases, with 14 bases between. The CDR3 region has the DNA TGTGCCAGCAGCCCCTTCCCGGGTACTGGCTACACCTTC. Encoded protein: CASSPFPGTGYTF.

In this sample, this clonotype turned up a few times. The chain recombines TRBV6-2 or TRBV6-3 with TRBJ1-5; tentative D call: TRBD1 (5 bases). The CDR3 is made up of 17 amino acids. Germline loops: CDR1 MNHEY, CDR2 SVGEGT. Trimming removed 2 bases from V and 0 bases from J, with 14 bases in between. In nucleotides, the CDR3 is TGTGCCAGCAGTTACGGCGTCAGGGCCTATAGCAATCAGCCCCAGCATTTT. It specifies CASSYGVRAYSNQPQHF.

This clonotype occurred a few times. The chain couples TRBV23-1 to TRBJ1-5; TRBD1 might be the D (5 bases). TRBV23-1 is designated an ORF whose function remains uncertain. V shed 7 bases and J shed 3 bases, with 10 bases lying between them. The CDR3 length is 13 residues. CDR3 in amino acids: CASNFGHNQPQHF. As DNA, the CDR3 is TGCGCCAGCAATTTCGGACACAATCAGCCCCAGCATTTT.

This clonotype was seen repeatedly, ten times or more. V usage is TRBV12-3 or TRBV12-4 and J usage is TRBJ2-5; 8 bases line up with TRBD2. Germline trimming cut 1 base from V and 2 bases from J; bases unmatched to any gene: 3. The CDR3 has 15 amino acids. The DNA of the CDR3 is TGTGCCAGCAGTTTAGGGACTAGCTTACAAGAGACCCAGTACTTC. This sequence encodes CASSLGTSLQETQYF.

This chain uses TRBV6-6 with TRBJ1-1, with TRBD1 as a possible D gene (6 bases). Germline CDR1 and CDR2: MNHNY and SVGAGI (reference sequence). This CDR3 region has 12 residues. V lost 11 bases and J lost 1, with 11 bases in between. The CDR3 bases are TGTGCCGCCGGGGGCAGGAACACTGAAGCTTTCTTT. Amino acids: CAAGGRNTEAFF.

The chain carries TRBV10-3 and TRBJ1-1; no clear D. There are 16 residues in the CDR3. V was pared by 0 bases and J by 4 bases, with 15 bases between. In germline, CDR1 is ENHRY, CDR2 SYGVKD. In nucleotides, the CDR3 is TGTGCCATCAGTGAGTCGGACCGGGCCCCAGGCACTGAAGCTTTCTTT. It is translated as CAISESDRAPGTEAFF.

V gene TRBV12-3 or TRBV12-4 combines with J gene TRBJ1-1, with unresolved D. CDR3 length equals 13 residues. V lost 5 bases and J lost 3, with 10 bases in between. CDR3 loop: CASSPTGHTEAFF. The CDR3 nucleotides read TGTGCCAGCAGTCCCACGGGTCACACTGAAGCTTTCTTT.

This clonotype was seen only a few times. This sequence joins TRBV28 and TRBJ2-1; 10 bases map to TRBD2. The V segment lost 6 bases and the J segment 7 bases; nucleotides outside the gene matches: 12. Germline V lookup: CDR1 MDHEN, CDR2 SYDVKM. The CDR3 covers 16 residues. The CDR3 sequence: CASRLKAGGQVNEQFF. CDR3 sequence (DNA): TGTGCCAGCAGGCTCAAAGCGGGGGGGCAAGTTAATGAGCAGTTCTTC.

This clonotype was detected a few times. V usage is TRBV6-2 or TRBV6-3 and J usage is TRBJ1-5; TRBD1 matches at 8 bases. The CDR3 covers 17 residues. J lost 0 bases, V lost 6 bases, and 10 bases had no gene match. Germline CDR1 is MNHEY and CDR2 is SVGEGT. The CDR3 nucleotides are TGTGCCAGCAGGGACATCCGACAGGGGCCTAGCAATCAGCCCCAGCATTTT. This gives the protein CASRDIRQGPSNQPQHF.

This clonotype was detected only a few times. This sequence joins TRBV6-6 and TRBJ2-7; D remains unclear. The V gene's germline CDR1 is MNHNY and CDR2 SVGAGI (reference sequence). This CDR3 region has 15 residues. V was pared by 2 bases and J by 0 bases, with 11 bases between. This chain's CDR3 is CASSYGQLSSYEQYV. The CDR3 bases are TGTGCCAGCAGTTACGGCCAGCTGAGCTCCTACGAGCAGTACGTC.

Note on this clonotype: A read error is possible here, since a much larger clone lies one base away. CDR3: CASSLETVYNEQFF. The CDR3 DNA is TGTGCCAGCAGCTTGGAGACAGTCTACAATGAGCAGTTCTTC. The chain joins TRBV7-9 to TRBJ2-1, with a weak D call TRBD1 (5 bases). V was clipped by 3 bases and J by 3 bases, with 9 bases between them. Per germline, CDR1 SEHNR and CDR2 FQNEAQ (reference sequence). CDR3 length: 14 amino acids.

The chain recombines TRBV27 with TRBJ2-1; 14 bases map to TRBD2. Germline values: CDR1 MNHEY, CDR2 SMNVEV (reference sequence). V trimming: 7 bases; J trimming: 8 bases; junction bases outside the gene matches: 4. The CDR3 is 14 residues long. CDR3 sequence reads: CASTGLAGAYEQFF. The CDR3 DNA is TGTGCCAGCACGGGACTAGCGGGGGCCTATGAGCAGTTCTTC.

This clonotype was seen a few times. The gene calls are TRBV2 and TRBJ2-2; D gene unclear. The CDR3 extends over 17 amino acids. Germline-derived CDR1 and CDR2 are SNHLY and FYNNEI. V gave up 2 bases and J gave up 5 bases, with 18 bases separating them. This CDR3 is CASSEFRAPRETGELFF. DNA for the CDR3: TGTGCCAGCAGTGAATTCCGGGCGCCGCGAGAGACCGGGGAGCTGTTTTTT.

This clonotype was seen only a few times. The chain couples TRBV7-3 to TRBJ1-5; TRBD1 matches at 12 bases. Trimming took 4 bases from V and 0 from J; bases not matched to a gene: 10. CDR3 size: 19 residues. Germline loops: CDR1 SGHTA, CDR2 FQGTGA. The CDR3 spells CASSSNRDRGLDSNQPQHF. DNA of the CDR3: TGTGCCAGCAGCTCTAACAGGGACAGGGGGCTCGATAGCAATCAGCCCCAGCATTTT.

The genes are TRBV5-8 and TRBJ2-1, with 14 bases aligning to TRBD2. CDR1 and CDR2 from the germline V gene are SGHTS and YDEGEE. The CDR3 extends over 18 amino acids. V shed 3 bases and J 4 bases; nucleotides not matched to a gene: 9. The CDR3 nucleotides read TGTGCCAGCAGCTCACTACGGACTAGCGGGGGGAATTACAATGAGCAGTTCTTC. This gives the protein CASSSLRTSGGNYNEQFF. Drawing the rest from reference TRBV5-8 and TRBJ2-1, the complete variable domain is EAGVTQSPTHLIKTRGQQATLRCSPISGHTSVYWYQQALGLGLQFLLWYDEGEERNRGNFPPRFSGRQFPNYSSELNVNALELEDSALYLCASSSLRTSGGNYNEQFFGPGTRLTVL.